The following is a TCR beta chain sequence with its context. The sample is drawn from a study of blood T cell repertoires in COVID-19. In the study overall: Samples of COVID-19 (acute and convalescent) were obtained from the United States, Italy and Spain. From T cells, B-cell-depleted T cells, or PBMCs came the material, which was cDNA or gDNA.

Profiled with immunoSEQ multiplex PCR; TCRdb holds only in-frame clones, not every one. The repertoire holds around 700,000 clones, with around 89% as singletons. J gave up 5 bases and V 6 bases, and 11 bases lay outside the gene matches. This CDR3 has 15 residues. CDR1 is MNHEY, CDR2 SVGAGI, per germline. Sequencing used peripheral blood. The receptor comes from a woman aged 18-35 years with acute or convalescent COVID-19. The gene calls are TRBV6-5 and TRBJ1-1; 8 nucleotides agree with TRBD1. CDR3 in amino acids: CASRGQVKGGTEAFF. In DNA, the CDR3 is TGTGCCAGCAGGGGACAGGTAAAAGGAGGAACTGAAGCTTTCTTT.